These 27 T cell receptor beta chains came from one sample sequenced in a study of control samples from healthy donors and cancer patients. Using immunoSEQ multiplex PCR, the repertoire was profiled, and TCRdb retains in-frame clones only, with some absent. This table has approximately 82,000 clones, roughly 94% appearing once. The sequenced sample consisted of blood. Every receptor here comes from a woman younger than 30 in good health.

CDR3 protein: CASTLGGRNTEAFF. DNA of the CDR3: TGTGCCAGCACATTAGGGGGCCGGAACACTGAAGCTTTCTTT. The chain recombines TRBV28 with TRBJ1-1; TRBD1 matches 7 bases. Germline V CDR1 and CDR2: MDHEN, SYDVKM. The CDR3 contains 14 residues. V shed 7 bases, J shed 1 base, and the junction held 6 bases outside the gene matches.

The V call is TRBV10-3, the J call TRBJ2-4; D uncertain. CDR1 is ENHRY, CDR2 SYGVKD, per germline. The CDR3 extends over 18 amino acids. The ends were cut back, 10 bases at V and 2 bases at J, with 27 bases in the middle. The CDR3 loop reads CATSFNPLLSSTKNIQYF. DNA of the CDR3: TGTGCCACCTCATTTAACCCTTTACTCTCCTCTACCAAAAACATTCAGTACTTC.

The chain carries TRBV19 and TRBJ2-5; 7 nucleotides line up with TRBD1. The CDR3 totals 16 residues. CDR1 is LNHDA and CDR2 is SQIVND in the germline V gene (reference sequence). The trim removed 3 bases at V and 5 bases at J, leaving 12 bases unmatched. The CDR3 DNA reads TGTGCCAGTAGTATTAGTGGACAGGCGCCATTGGAGACCCAGTACTTC. This translates into CASSISGQAPLETQYF.

A remark on this clone: The DNA is omitted, as the CDR3 cannot be located on it reliably, and the CDR3 follows TCRdb's listing. V and J are TRBV5-1 and TRBJ1-4; the table names TRBD1, a call not compared with the DNA. The germline V gene has CDR1 SGHRS and CDR2 YFSETQ. The CDR3 region is 21 residues in length, termini included. CDR3 region: CASSSGTGPNEKLFFSEKLFF.

The chain employs TRBV28 and TRBJ1-4; the D gene is possibly TRBD1 (5 bases). Trimming stripped 3 bases from V and 6 bases from J, with 11 bases between. Germline lookup yields CDR1 MDHEN and CDR2 SYDVKM. This CDR3 spans 14 amino acids. The CDR3 here is CASSFFQGDEKLFF. CDR3 DNA: TGTGCCAGCAGTTTTTTCCAGGGTGATGAAAAACTGTTTTTT. The full variable domain, with the rest looked up from reference TRBV28 and TRBJ1-4, is DVKVTQSSRYLVKRTGEKVFLECVQDMDHENMFWYRQDPGLGLRLIYFSYDVKMKEKGDIPEGYSVSREKKERFSLILESASTNQTSMYLCASSFFQGDEKLFFGSGTQLSVL.

CDR3 bases: TGTGCCAGCAGTCCAGGCACCAAGGGTCAGAGCAATCAGCCCCAGCATTTT. This codes for CASSPGTKGQSNQPQHF. The rearrangement joins TRBV6-6 to TRBJ1-5; D not resolved. CDR1 is MNHNY, CDR2 SVGAGI, per germline (reference sequence). The CDR3 sequence is 17 residues long. V was pared by 5 bases and J by 1 base, with 18 bases between.

The CDR3 DNA follows: TGCAGCGCCCGGGTTCTGGGACAGGGAGCAGATACGCAGTATTTT. Translated: CSARVLGQGADTQYF. The V gene is TRBV29-1, the J gene TRBJ2-3, with 9 bases matching TRBD1. CDR1 SQVTM and CDR2 ANQGSEA come from the germline V gene. The trim removed 7 bases at V and 4 bases at J, leaving 12 bases unmatched. CDR3 length: 15 amino acids.

The gene calls are TRBV27 and TRBJ1-4, with D uncertain. This CDR3 comprises 15 residues. Trimming removed 3 bases at V and 0 bases at J, with 8 bases between. The germline V gene encodes CDR1 MNHEY and CDR2 SMNVEV (reference sequence). The CDR3 bases are TGTGCCAGCAGTTTTTCTCCTGCAACTAATGAAAAACTGTTTTTT. Protein sequence: CASSFSPATNEKLFF.

The chain employs TRBV15 and TRBJ2-7; D tentatively fits TRBD1 or TRBD2 (5 bases each). From germline, CDR1 is LNHNV and CDR2 YYDKDF (reference sequence). V was clipped by 4 bases and J by 2 bases, with 12 bases between them. This CDR3 region has 14 residues. The CDR3 protein is CATSTRDRTYEQYF. The CDR3 bases are TGTGCCACCAGCACAAGGGACCGAACCTACGAGCAGTACTTC.

The chain combines TRBV5-1 with TRBJ1-2; maybe TRBD1 (6 bases). V lost 3 bases and J lost 7, with 16 bases in between. CDR3 length: 14 residues. The V gene's germline CDR1 is SGHRS and CDR2 YFSETQ. In nucleotides, the CDR3 is TGCGCCAGCAGCTCGACCTTACAGGGATCTGGCTACACCTTC. Amino acids: CASSSTLQGSGYTF.

The chain links TRBV5-1 to TRBJ2-3; 14 nucleotides line up with TRBD2. Looked up from germline, CDR1 is SGHRS and CDR2 is YFSETQ. The J segment lost 11 bases and the V segment lost 4 bases, leaving 18 bases of the junction unmatched. The CDR3 consists of 18 residues. CDR3: CASSENTGTSGGGIGQYF. CDR3 DNA: TGCGCCAGCAGCGAGAACACCGGGACTAGCGGGGGTGGTATCGGGCAGTATTTT.

V and J are TRBV6-6 and TRBJ2-7; perhaps TRBD2 as D (6 bases). The CDR3 totals 13 residues. The germline V and J ends were trimmed by 6 bases and 6 bases, with 15 bases remaining between them. Germline loops: CDR1 MNHNY, CDR2 SVGAGI (reference sequence). CDR3 DNA sequence: TGTGCCAGCAGCCCCACAATCGGGAGCGAGCAGTACTTC. This encodes CASSPTIGSEQYF.

This clone was counted a few times. The V call is TRBV9, the J call TRBJ1-2, with 7 bases matching TRBD1. Germline CDR1 SGDLS, CDR2 YYNGEE. CDR3 length equals 15 residues. Trimming at V came to 4 bases and at J to 8 bases, leaving 14 bases not matched to a gene. The CDR3 region is CASSSQPDRVGGYTF. CDR3 bases: TGTGCCAGCAGCTCACAACCAGACAGGGTCGGGGGCTACACCTTC.

This chain connects TRBV6-5 to TRBJ2-5; 7 nucleotides match TRBD1. The CDR3 is 15 residues long. From germline, CDR1 is MNHEY and CDR2 SVGAGI. J was trimmed by 2 bases and V by 5 bases; bases with no gene match: 8. CDR3 loop: CASSTGTEIQETQYF. CDR3 DNA: TGTGCCAGCAGTACCGGGACAGAGATACAAGAGACCCAGTACTTC.

The chain combines TRBV25-1 with TRBJ2-7, with 8 positions matching TRBD1. After removal of 1 base from V and 6 bases from J, the junction contained 8 bases not matched to a gene. CDR3 size: 15 residues. Germline CDR1 is MGHDK and CDR2 is SYGVNS. CDR3 amino acids: CASSESRQGASEQYF. The CDR3 coding sequence is TGTGCCAGCAGTGAATCCCGGCAGGGGGCATCCGAGCAGTACTTC.

This chain's CDR3 is CASSFSTRSLNSPLHF. CDR3 coding DNA: TGTGCCAGCAGTTTTTCTACTAGGAGCCTTAATTCACCCCTCCACTTT. The chain links TRBV28 to TRBJ1-6, with D uncertain. V lost 3 bases and J 6 bases, leaving 15 bases between the germline ends. CDR3 length: 16 amino acids. The V gene's germline CDR1 is MDHEN and CDR2 SYDVKM.

V usage is TRBV7-2 and J usage is TRBJ1-1; D gene ambiguous. Germline loops: CDR1 SGHTA, CDR2 FQGNSA. Trimming shortened V by 5 bases and J by 8 bases, and 12 bases separated the two germline ends. The CDR3 extends over 12 amino acids. CDR3 bases: TGTGCCAGCAGCCTGTCCAAATTCGAAGCTTTCTTT. Translating it yields CASSLSKFEAFF.

The chain is built from TRBV27 and TRBJ1-5; TRBD1 agrees at 8 bases. This CDR3 is 20 amino acids long. V trimming: 5 bases; J trimming: 6 bases; junction bases outside the gene matches: 24. The germline V gene has CDR1 MNHEY and CDR2 SMNVEV (reference sequence). The CDR3 nucleotides are TGTGCCAGCAGTCCCGGCCGGGGGACAGGCGTCCCCCGTCGCGGTCAGCCCCAGCATTTT. Amino acid sequence: CASSPGRGTGVPRRGQPQHF.

The chain links TRBV4-2 to TRBJ1-2, with TRBD1 as a possible D gene (5 bases). The V end was cut by 8 bases, the J end by 4 bases, with 11 bases between. This CDR3 region has 12 residues. The germline CDR1 and CDR2 sequences are LGHNA and YNFKEQ. CDR3 in amino acids: CASGGESYGYTF. The DNA for the CDR3 is TGTGCCAGCGGGGGGGAGAGCTATGGCTACACCTTC.

A single count supports this clone. The chain combines TRBV6-4 with TRBJ1-3; D remains unclear. Between the trimmed V and J ends, which lost 6 bases and 2 bases, there was a span of 17 bases. The CDR3 length is 16 residues. Germline-derived CDR1 and CDR2 are MRHNA and SNTAGT. In nucleotides, the CDR3 is TGTGCCAGCAGACACACTCGTACAGATACTGGAAACACCATATATTTT. It yields the protein CASRHTRTDTGNTIYF.

This clone was found once. V usage is TRBV5-6 and J usage is TRBJ2-3; perhaps TRBD1 as D (5 bases). The V end lost 4 bases, the J end lost 2 bases, and 5 bases lay between the germline ends. The CDR3 is made up of 12 amino acids. Germline assignment: CDR1 SGHDT and CDR2 YYEEEE. CDR3 bases: TGTGCCAGCAGCGGGGCCACAGATACGCAGTATTTT. Translated, it gives CASSGATDTQYF.

This chain connects TRBV4-3 to TRBJ2-2; D gene unclear. This CDR3 is 15 amino acids long. Germline CDR1 and CDR2: LGHNA and YSLEER. V gave up 0 bases and J gave up 4 bases, with 9 bases separating them. DNA for the CDR3: TGCGCCAGCAGCCAAGATGTGACCCTCACCGGGGAGCTGTTTTTT. Translated: CASSQDVTLTGELFF.

This sequence joins TRBV29-1 and TRBJ1-2, with unresolved D. The germline V gene has CDR1 SQVTM and CDR2 ANQGSEA. CDR3 length: 13 amino acids. Deletions cut 3 bases from V and 8 bases from J, with 16 bases between. The CDR3 sequence is CSVDSKILSGYTF. DNA of the CDR3: TGCAGCGTTGACAGCAAGATCCTCTCCGGCTACACCTTC.

The J gene is TRBJ2-7, the V gene TRBV19; D not resolved. CDR3 length: 13 amino acids. The V gene's germline CDR1 is LNHDA and CDR2 SQIVND (reference sequence). V was shortened by 2 bases and J by 2 bases, with 7 bases between the two germline ends. The CDR3 DNA reads TGTGCCAGTAGTATAACAGTAACCTACGAGCAGTACTTC. It encodes CASSITVTYEQYF. The complete variable domain, with remaining parts taken from reference TRBV19 and TRBJ2-7, reads DGGITQSPKYLFRKEGQNVTLSCEQNLNHDAMYWYRQDPGQGLRLIYYSQIVNDFQKGDIAEGYSVSREKKESFPLTVTSAQKNPTAFYLCASSITVTYEQYFGPGTRLTVT.

The genes are TRBV7-8 and TRBJ2-1; TRBD2 matches 13 bases. This CDR3 contains 15 residues. J gave up 5 bases and V 5 bases, and 3 bases lay outside the gene matches. Germline assignment: CDR1 SGHVS and CDR2 FQNEAQ. The CDR3 region has the DNA TGTGCCAGCAGCCCGGGACTAGCGGGGCACAATGAGCAGTTCTTC. Translating it yields CASSPGLAGHNEQFF.

The chain uses TRBV6-2 or TRBV6-3 and TRBJ1-2, with 7 bases that match TRBD1. With 4 bases clipped from V and 4 bases from J, the junction kept 6 bases outside the gene matches. Germline CDR1 reads MNHEY; CDR2 reads SVGEGT. The CDR3 has 14 residues. The CDR3 nucleotides read TGTGCCAGCAGTTCCGGGACAGCAAGCTATGGCTACACCTTC. Protein product: CASSSGTASYGYTF.

J is TRBJ2-7 and V is TRBV4-2; 9 bases are a match to TRBD2. The CDR3 sequence is 17 residues long. J was trimmed by 4 bases and V by 4 bases; bases with no gene match: 14. Germline-derived CDR1 and CDR2 are LGHNA and YNFKEQ. The CDR3 loop reads CASSRGVERGAGYEQYF. CDR3 bases: TGTGCCAGCAGCCGAGGAGTGGAGCGGGGGGCTGGGTACGAGCAGTACTTC.